This T cell receptor beta chain is from a study of naive CD8 T cells in extremely preterm neonates. Study-wide points: Preterm neonates shared more CDR3 nucleotide sequences (around 2.5%) than older groups. Preterm infants showed shorter CDR3s, fewer N additions and less trimming than older groups. Preterm neonates had significantly lower iChao1 richness than other age groups. Preterm samples differed in productive template counts; sample size was small.

V lost 2 bases and J lost 4, with 5 bases in between. Germline values: CDR1 MNHEY, CDR2 SVGAGI. The CDR3 sequence is 12 residues long. Preterm samples came from extremely preterm deliveries at about 21-29 weeks. Per sample, roughly 17,000 to 110,000 naive CD8+ cells were sorted. On this clone itself: Antigen: not known.

Assay used: immunoSEQ multiplex PCR; TCRdb lists only in-frame clones, some missing. This table holds 20,000 or so clones, around 88% found once. The chain joins TRBV6-5 to TRBJ1-2; maybe TRBD1 (5 bases). The TCR sequence derives from a boy who was born preterm. Input material: naive CD8+ T cells from cord blood. The CDR3 DNA is TGTGCCAGCAGTTACGGGGGCTATGGCTACACCTTC. Protein: CASSYGGYGYTF.